This TCR beta chain appears in the sequencing data of a study of control samples from healthy donors and cancer patients. The repertoire was sequenced with immunoSEQ multiplex PCR; TCRdb's copy has only in-frame clones and lacks some. The data show about 57,000 clones, 85% to 95% seen once. The CDR3 extends over 15 amino acids. The germline V gene has CDR1 WNHNN and CDR2 SYGVQD (reference sequence). The V end was cut by 0 bases, the J end by 5 bases, with 12 bases between. The V and J genes are TRBV10-1 and TRBJ2-3; tentative D call: TRBD1 (6 bases). The clonotype was recovered from a man aged 25 to 45 with colorectal cancer. The specimen sequenced was PBMCs. The CDR3 bases are TGCGCCAGCAGTGAGTCTTGGACAGATAAAGATACGCAGTATTTT. As protein: CASSESWTDKDTQYF.